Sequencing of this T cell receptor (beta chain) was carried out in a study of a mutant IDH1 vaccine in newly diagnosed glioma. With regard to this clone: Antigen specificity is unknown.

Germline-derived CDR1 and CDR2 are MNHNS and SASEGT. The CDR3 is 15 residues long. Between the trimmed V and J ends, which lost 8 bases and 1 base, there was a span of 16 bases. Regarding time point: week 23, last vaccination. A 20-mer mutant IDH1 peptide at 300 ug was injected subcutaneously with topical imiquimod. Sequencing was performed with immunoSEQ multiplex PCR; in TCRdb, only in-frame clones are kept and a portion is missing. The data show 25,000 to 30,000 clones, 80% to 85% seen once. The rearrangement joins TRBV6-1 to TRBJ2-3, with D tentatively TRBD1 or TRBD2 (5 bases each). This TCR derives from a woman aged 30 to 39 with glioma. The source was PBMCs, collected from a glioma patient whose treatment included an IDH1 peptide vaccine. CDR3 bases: TGTGCCAGCCTACTTCACGGGACGCGCACAGATACGCAGTATTTT. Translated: CASLLHGTRTDTQYF.